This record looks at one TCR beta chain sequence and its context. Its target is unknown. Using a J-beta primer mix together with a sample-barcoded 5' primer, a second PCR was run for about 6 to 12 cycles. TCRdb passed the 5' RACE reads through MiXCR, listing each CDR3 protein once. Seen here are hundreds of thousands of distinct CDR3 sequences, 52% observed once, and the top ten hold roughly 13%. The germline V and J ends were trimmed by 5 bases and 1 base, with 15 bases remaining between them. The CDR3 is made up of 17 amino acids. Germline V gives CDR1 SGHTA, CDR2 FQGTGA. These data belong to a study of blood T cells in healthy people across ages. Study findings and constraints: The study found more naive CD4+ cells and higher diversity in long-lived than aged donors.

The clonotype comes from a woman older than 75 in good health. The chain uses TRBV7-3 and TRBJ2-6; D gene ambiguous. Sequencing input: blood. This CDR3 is CASSPHKTLSGANVLTF. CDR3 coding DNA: TGTGCCAGCAGCCCCCACAAAACCCTGTCTGGGGCCAACGTCCTGACTTTC.